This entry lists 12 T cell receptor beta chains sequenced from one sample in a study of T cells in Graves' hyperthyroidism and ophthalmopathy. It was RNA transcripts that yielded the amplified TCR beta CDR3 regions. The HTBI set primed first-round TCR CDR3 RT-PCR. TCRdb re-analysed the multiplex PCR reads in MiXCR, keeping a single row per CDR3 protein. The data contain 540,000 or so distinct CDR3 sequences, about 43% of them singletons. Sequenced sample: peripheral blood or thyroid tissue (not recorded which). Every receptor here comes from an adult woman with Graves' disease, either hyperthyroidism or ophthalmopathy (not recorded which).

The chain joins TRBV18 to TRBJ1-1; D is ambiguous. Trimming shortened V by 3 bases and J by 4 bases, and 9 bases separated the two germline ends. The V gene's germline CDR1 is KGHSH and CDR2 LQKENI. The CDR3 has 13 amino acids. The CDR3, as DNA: TGTGCCAGCTCACCTGTGTCCCCCACTGAAGCTTTCTTT. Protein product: CASSPVSPTEAFF. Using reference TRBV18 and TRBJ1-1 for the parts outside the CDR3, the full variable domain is NAGVMQNPRHLVRRRGQEARLRCSPMKGHSHVYWYRQLPEEGLKFMVYLQKENIIDESGMPKERFSAEFPKEGPSILRIQQVVRGDSAAYFCASSPVSPTEAFFGQGTRLTVV.

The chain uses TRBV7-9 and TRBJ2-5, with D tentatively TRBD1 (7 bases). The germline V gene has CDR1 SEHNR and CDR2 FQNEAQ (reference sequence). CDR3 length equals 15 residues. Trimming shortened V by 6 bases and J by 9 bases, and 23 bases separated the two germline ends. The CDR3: CASSTQGGSNQPQYF. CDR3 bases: TGTGCCAGCAGTACTCAGGGGGGTAGCAATCAGCCCCAGTACTTC.

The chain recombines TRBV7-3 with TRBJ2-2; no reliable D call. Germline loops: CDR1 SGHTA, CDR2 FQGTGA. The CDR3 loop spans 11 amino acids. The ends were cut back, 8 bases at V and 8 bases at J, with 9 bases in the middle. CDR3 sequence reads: CASWSEGELFF. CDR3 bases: TGTGCCAGCTGGAGCGAAGGGGAGCTGTTTTTT.

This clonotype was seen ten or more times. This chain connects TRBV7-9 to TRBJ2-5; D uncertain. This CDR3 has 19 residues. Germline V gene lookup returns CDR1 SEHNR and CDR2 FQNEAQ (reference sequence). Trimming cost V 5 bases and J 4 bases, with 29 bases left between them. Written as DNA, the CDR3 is TGTGCCAGCAGCGACAAGCTTTGGGATTTAGGATCCACCGGAGAGACCCAGTACTTC. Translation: CASSDKLWDLGSTGETQYF.

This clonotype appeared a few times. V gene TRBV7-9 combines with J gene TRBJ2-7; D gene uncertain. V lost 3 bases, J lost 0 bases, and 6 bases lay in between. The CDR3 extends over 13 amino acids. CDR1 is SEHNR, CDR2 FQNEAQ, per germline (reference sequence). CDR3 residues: CASSFFSSYEQYF. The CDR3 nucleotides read TGTGCCAGCAGCTTCTTTAGCTCCTACGAGCAGTACTTC.

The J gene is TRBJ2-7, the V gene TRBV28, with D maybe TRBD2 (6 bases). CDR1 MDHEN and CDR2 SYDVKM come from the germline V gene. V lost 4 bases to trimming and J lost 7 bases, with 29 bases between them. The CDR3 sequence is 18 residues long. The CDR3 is CASSSTLVRTGSAGEQYF. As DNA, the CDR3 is TGTGCCAGCAGTTCTACTTTAGTAAGGACCGGATCGGCGGGGGAGCAGTACTTC.

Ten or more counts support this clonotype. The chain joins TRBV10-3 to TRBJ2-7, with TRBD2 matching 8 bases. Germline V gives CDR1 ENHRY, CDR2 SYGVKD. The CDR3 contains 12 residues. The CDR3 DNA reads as TGTGGGGCGAGCGGGAGTATCTACGAGCAGTACTTC. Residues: CGASGSIYEQYF.

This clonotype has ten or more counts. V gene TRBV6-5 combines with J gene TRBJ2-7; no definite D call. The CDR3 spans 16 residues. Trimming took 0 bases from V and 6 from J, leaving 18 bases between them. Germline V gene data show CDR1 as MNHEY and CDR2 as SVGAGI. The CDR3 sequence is CASSYSAFQRATEQYF. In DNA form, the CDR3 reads TGTGCCAGCAGTTACTCCGCGTTTCAAAGGGCCACCGAGCAGTACTTC.

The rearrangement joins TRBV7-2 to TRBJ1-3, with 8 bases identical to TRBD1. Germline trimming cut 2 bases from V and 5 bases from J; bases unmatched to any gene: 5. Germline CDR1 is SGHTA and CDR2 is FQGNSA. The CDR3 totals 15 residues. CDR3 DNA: TGTGCCAGCAGCTTAACAGGGGGTGGACGAAACACCATATATTTT. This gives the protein CASSLTGGGRNTIYF. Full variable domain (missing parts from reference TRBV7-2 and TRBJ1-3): GAGVSQSPSNKVTEKGKDVELRCDPISGHTALYWYRQSLGQGLEFLIYFQGNSAPDKSGLPSDRFSAERTGGSVSTLTIQRTQQEDSAVYLCASSLTGGGRNTIYFGEGSWLTVV.

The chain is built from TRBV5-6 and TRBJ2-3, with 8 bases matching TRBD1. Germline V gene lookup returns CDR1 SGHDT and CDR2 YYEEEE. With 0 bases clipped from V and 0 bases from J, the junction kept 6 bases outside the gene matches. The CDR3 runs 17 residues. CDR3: CASSLGWDRRSTDTQYF. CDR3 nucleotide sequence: TGTGCCAGCAGCTTGGGTTGGGACAGGAGAAGCACAGATACGCAGTATTTT.

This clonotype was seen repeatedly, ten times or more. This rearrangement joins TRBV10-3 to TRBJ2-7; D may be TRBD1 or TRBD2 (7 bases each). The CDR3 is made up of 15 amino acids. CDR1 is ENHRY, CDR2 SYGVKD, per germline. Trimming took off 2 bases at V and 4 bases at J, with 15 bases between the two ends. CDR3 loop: CAISEIDREGYEQYF. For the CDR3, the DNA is TGTGCCATCAGTGAGATTGACAGGGAGGGGTACGAGCAGTACTTC.

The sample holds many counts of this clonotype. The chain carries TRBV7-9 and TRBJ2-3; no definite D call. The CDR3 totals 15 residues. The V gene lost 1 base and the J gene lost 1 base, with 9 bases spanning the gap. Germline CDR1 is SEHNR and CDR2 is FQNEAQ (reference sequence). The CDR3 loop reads CASSLGLLRTDTQYF. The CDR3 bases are TGTGCCAGCAGCTTAGGACTCCTACGCACAGATACGCAGTATTTT.